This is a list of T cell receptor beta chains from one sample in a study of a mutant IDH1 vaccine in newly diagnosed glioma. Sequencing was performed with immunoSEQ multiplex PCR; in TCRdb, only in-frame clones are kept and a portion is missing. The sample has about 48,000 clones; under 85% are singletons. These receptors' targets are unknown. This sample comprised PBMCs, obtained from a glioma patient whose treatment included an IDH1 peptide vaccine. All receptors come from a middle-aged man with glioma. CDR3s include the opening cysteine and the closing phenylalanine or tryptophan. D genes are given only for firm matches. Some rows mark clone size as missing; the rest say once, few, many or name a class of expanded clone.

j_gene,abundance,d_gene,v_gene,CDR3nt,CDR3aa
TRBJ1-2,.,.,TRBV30,TGTGCCTGGAGTGTATCCGGGCGCGACACCTTC,CAWSVSGRDTF
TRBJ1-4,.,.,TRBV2,TGTGCCAGCAGTGTTCCCCGGCGGTCGGTGGCAACTAATGAAAAACTGTTTTTT,CASSVPRRSVATNEKLFF
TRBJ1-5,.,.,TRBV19,TGTGCCAGCCAGACCGGTTATAGCAATCAGCCCCAGCATTTT,CASQTGYSNQPQHF
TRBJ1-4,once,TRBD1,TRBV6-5,TGTGCCAGCAGGTCCTGGACACAGGGGGAAAAACTGTTTTTT,CASRSWTQGEKLFF
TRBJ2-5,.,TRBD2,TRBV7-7,TGTGCCAGCAGCCCGACTAGCGGGGGTTGGGAGACCCAGTACTTC,CASSPTSGGWETQYF
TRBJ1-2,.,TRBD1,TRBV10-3,TGTGCCACCCAAGAGGGCGGGACAGGGTTTGGCTACACCTTC,CATQEGGTGFGYTF
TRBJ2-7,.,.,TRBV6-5,TGTGCCAGCAGCCCTTCGGGATTAGCCTACGAGCAGTACTTC,CASSPSGLAYEQYF
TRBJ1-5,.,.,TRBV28,TGTGCCAGCAGCCTCCTGGTTCAGCCCCAGCATTTT,CASSLLVQPQHF
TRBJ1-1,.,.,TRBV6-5,TGTGCCAGCAGTTACTCGAACAGGAAGAACACTGAAGCTTTCTTT,CASSYSNRKNTEAFF
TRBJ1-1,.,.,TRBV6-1,TGTGCCAGCAGTGGCCGTCCGGGCACGAACACTGAAGCTTTCTTT,CASSGRPGTNTEAFF
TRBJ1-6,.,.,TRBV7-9,TGTGCCAGCAGCCAAGAGGGGCCACCCCTCCACTTT,CASSQEGPPLHF
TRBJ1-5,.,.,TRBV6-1,TGTGCCAGCAGTGATAGGGGCAACGGCAATCAGCCCCAGCATTTT,CASSDRGNGNQPQHF
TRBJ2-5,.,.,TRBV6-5,TGTGCCAGCAGTTACTGGGGCTCCAACCACCAAGAGACCCAGTACTTC,CASSYWGSNHQETQYF
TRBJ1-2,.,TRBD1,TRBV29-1,TGCAGCGTTTTCCGACAGGGGAGTGGCGGGTATGGCTACACCTTC,CSVFRQGSGGYGYTF
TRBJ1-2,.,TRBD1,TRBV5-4,TGTGCCAGCAGCGGAATCGGACAGGGCGGGGGCTACACCTTC,CASSGIGQGGGYTF
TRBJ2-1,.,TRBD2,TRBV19,TGTGCCAGTAGTGAACTAGCGGGGGGGCTCGATGAGCAGTTCTTC,CASSELAGGLDEQFF
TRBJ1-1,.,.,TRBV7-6,TGTGCCAGCAGCTCTGCCATCGGTGAAGCTTTCTTT,CASSSAIGEAFF
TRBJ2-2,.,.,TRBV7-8,TGTGCCAGCAGCTCAACCGGGGAGCTGTTTTTT,CASSSTGELFF
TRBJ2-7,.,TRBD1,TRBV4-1,TGCGCCAGCAGCCAAACCGGGACAGGGGGCCCGCGACTCGACTCCTACGAGCAGTACTTC,CASSQTGTGGPRLDSYEQYF
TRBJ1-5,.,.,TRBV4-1,TGCGCCAGCAGCCGTGAGGGGCCGTATAGCAATCAGCCCCAGCATTTT,CASSREGPYSNQPQHF
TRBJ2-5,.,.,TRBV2,TGTGCCAGCAGTGTATCCAGGACCCTACAAGAGACCCAGTACTTC,CASSVSRTLQETQYF
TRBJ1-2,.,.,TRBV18,TGTGCCAGCTCACCAGCCTCTAACTATGGCTACACCTTC,CASSPASNYGYTF
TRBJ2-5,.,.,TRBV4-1,TGCGCCAGCAGCCCCCAGGAGGACGTACCAAAAGAGACCCAGTACTTC,CASSPQEDVPKETQYF
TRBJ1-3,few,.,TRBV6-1,TGTGCCAGCAGGGGCCAGGAATCTGGAAACACCATATATTTT,CASRGQESGNTIYF
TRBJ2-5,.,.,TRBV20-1,TGCAGTGCCAGAGCGAGTGAGACCCAGTACTTC,CSARASETQYF
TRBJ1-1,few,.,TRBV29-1,TGCAGCGTTGAGCTTAGCTTTAACACTGAAGCTTTCTTT,CSVELSFNTEAFF
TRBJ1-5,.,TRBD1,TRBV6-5,TGTGCCAGCAGGGAGAGACAGGGGCCCAATCAGCCCCAGCATTTT,CASRERQGPNQPQHF
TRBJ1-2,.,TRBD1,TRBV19,TGTGCCAGTAGTAAAGACAGGGCTTGGAACTATGGCTACACCTTC,CASSKDRAWNYGYTF
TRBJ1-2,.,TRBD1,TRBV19,TGTGCCAGTAGTAGGGGGACAGGGGGCCATGGCTACACCTTC,CASSRGTGGHGYTF
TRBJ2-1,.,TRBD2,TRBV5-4,TGTGCCAGCAGCACCGGGACTAGCGTCTACAATGAGCAGTTCTTC,CASSTGTSVYNEQFF
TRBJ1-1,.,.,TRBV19,TGTGCCAGTAGTATTGGGGGGAAGAACACTGAAGCTTTCTTT,CASSIGGKNTEAFF